This paragraph covers one T cell receptor beta chain sequence. The V and J ends lost 3 bases and 3 bases respectively, with 20 bases between them. The CDR3 sequence is 17 residues long. Looked up from germline, CDR1 is SGDLS and CDR2 is YYNGEE. This record comes from a study of T cell changes during pregnancy in multiple sclerosis. Profiled with immunoSEQ multiplex PCR; TCRdb holds only in-frame clones, not every one. The table includes tens of thousands of clones, about 90% detected once. The receptor was isolated from a female donor in good health, enrolled as a control in a pregnancy study. This chain uses TRBV9 with TRBJ2-3, with D maybe TRBD1 (6 bases). Specimen: peripheral blood, collected in the first trimester of pregnancy. CDR3 in amino acids: CASSGQYGQGITDTQYF. The CDR3 DNA sequence: TGTGCCAGCAGCGGCCAATACGGTCAGGGGATAACAGATACGCAGTATTTT.